This T cell receptor beta chain was captured by sequencing in a study of OX40 agonist ivuxolimab in advanced cancers. Looking at the study overall: Patients with prior anti-PD-1, anti-PD-L1 or anti-CTLA-4 therapy were eligible; approximately 40% had some. There were three patients with partial responses, one having hepatocellular carcinoma and two cutaneous melanoma. Study conclusions and caveats: There were, on average, more expanded clones in CD8+ T cells than in CD4+. Expanded peripheral T cell antigen specificity was not determined.

Libraries were prepared by immunoSEQ multiplex PCR; TCRdb keeps only in-frame clonotypes and omits some of them. The data contain 62,000 or so clones, 91% of them singletons. Trimming took 2 bases from V and 1 from J, leaving 9 bases between them. CDR3 length: 15 residues. Germline CDR1 KGHSH, CDR2 LQKENI. Regarding this clone: Its antigen is as yet unknown.

This chain uses TRBV18 with TRBJ1-5; D might be TRBD1 (6 bases). This sample comprised CD4+ or CD8+ T cells sorted from blood, obtained in a trial of the OX40 agonist ivuxolimab. The receptor was derived from an adult with an advanced solid tumor such as melanoma, head and neck, liver or kidney cancer. The CDR3 protein is CASSPAGASNQPQHF. In DNA, the CDR3 is TGTGCCAGCTCACCAGCGGGGGCCAGCAATCAGCCCCAGCATTTT.